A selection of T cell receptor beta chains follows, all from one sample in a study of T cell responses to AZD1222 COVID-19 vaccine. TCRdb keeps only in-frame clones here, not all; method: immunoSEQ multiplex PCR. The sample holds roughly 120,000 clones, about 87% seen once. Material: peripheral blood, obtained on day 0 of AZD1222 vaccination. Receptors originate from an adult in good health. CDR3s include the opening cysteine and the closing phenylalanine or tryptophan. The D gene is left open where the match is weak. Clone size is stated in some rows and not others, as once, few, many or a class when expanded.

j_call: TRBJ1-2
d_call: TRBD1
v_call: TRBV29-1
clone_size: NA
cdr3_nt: TGCAGCGTTGAAGTAACGGGACAGGGAGGCTACACCTTC
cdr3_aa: CSVEVTGQGGYTF

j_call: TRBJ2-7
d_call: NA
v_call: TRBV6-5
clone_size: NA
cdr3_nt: TGTGCCAGCAGAAGGGGCGGATCGGCTCACTACGAGCAGTACTTC
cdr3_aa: CASRRGGSAHYEQYF

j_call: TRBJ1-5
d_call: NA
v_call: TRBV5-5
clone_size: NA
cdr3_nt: TGTGCCAGCAGCTTGGGCCCTTCGAGCAATCAGCCCCAGCATTTT
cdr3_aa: CASSLGPSSNQPQHF

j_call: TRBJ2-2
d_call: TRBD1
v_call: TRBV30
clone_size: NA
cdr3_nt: TGTGCCTGGAGTCGGACAGGGAACACCGGGGAGCTGTTTTTT
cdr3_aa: CAWSRTGNTGELFF

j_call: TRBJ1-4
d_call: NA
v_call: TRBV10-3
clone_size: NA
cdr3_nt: TGTGCCATCAGTGCGGCAGATGAAAAACTGTTTTTT
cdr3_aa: CAISAADEKLFF

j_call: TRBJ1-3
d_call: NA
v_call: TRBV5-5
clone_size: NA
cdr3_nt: TGTGCCAGCAGCTTGTGGGGATCCAGCTCTGGAAACACCATATATTTT
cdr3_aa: CASSLWGSSSGNTIYF

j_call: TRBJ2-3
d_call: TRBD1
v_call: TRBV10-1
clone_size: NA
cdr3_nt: TGCGCCAGCCGGGACAGGGAGACAGATACGCAGTATTTT
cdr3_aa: CASRDRETDTQYF

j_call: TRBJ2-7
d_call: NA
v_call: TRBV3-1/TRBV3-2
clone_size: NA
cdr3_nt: TGTGCCAGCAGCCACCAATCGACAGCCTACGAGCAGTACTTC
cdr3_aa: CASSHQSTAYEQYF

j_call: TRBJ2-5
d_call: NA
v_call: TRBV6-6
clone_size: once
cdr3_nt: TGTGCCAGCAGTTACACCCGGGAGCGGGAGACCCAGTACTTC
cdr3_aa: CASSYTRERETQYF

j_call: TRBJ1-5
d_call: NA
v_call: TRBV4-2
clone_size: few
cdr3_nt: TGTGCCAGCAGCGGGACGGACCATGGGCCCCAGCATTTT
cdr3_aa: CASSGTDHGPQHF

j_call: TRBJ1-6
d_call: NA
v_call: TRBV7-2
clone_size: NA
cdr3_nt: TGTGCCAGCAGCCCGGCTGGGGGACGATCACCCCTCCACTTT
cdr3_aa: CASSPAGGRSPLHF

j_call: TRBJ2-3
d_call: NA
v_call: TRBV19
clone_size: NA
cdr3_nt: TGTGCCAGTAGTAGGGAAGGGGGTTCAGATACGCAGTATTTT
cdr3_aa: CASSREGGSDTQYF

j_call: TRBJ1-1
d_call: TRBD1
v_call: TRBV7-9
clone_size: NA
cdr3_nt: TGTGCCAGCAGCTTGGCAGGACAGGGGAACACTGAAGCTTTCTTT
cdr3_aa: CASSLAGQGNTEAFF

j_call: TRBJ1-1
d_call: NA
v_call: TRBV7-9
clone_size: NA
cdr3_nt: TGTGCCAGCAGCTTAGGGGTAGGAGGGACTGAAGCTTTCTTT
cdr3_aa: CASSLGVGGTEAFF

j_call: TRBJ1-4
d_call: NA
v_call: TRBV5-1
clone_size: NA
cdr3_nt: TGCGCCAGCAGCTTGACATCAACTAATGAAAAACTGTTTTTT
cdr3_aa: CASSLTSTNEKLFF

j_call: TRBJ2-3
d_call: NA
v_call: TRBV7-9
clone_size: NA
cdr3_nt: TGTGCCAGCGAGGGGATCACAGATACGCAGTATTTT
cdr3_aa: CASEGITDTQYF

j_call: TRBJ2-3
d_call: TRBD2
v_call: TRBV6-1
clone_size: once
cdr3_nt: TGTGCCAGCAGTGAAGGACTAGCGGGCTCAGATACGCAGTATTTT
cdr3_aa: CASSEGLAGSDTQYF

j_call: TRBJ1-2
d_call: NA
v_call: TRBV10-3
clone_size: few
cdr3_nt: TGTGCCATCAGTGACGAGGGAGACTATGGCTACACCTTC
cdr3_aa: CAISDEGDYGYTF

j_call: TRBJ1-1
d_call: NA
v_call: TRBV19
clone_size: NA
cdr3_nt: TGTGCCAGTAGTATACTTCTGCGGAGGGCAGGGTACACTGAAGCTTTCTTT
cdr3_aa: CASSILLRRAGYTEAFF

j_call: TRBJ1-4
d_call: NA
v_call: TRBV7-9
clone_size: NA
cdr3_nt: TGTGCCAGCAGCTTCCGGGGGATGGGTGGCGGTGAAAAACTGTTTTTT
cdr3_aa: CASSFRGMGGGEKLFF

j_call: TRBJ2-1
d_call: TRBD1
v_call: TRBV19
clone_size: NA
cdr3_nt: TGTGCCAGCCGCCGACAGGGAAACAATGAGCAGTTCTTC
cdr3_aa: CASRRQGNNEQFF

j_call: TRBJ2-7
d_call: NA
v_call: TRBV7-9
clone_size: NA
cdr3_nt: TGTGCCAGCAGCCCTCGCCACTACGAGCAGTACTTC
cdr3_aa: CASSPRHYEQYF

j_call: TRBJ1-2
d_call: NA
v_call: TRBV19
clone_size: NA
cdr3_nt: TGTGCCAGTACCACTGGGGTGGGAGCTAACTATGGCTACACCTTC
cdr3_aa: CASTTGVGANYGYTF

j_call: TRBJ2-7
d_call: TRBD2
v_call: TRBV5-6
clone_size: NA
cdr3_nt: TGTGCCAGCAGCCCTCGACCTAGCGGGGGGGAGCAGTACTTC
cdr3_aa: CASSPRPSGGEQYF

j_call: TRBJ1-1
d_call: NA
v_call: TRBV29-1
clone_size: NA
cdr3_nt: TGCAGCGTTGAAAAAGCCATGAACACTGAAGCTTTCTTT
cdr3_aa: CSVEKAMNTEAFF

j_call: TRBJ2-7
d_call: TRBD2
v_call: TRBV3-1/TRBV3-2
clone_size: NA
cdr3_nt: TGTGCCAGCAGCCAGGATAGCGGGGGCGCGAACTACGAGCAGTACTTC
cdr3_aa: CASSQDSGGANYEQYF

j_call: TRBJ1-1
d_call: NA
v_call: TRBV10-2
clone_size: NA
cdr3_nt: TGCGCCAGCAGTGACAGAGTCATGAACACTGAAGCTTTCTTT
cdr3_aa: CASSDRVMNTEAFF

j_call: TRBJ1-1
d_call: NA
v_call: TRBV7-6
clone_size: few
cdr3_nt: TGTGCCAGCAGCTTAGCAGGGCCCCGGTCCCCTGAAGCTTTCTTT
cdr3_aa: CASSLAGPRSPEAFF

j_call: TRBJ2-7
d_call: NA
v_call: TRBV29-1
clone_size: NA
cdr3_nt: TGCAGCGTTGTCCCAGGGCCAAACTACGAGCAGTACTTC
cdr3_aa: CSVVPGPNYEQYF

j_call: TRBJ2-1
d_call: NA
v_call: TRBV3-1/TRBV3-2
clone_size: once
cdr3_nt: TGTGCCAGCAGCGCGAGATATCGCAATGAGCAGTTCTTC
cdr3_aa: CASSARYRNEQFF

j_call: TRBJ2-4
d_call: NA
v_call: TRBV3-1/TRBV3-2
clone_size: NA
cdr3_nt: TGTGCCAGCAGCCAAGGTGTGAAGGCCAAAAACATTCAGTACTTC
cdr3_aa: CASSQGVKAKNIQYF

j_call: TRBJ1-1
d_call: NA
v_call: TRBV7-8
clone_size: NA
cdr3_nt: TGTGCCAGCAGCTGGGGACTACAAGCTTTCTTT
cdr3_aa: CASSWGLQAFF

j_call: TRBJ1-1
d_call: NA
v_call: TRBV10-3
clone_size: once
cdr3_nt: TGTGCCATCAGTGAGGGACAACGAAACACTGAAGCTTTCTTT
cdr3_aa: CAISEGQRNTEAFF

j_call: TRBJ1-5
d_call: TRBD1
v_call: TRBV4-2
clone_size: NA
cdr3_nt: TGTGCCAGCAGCCCAGACAGACAGGGCCGGCAGCCCCAGCATTTT
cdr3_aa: CASSPDRQGRQPQHF

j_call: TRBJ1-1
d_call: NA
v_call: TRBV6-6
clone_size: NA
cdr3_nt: TGTGCCAGCAGTTATTCGCTGGGGGGGGAGAACACTGAAGCTTTCTTT
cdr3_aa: CASSYSLGGENTEAFF

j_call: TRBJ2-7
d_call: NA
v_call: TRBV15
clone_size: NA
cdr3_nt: TGTGCCACCAGCTTCATCGGGACTGGCGAGCAGTACTTC
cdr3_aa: CATSFIGTGEQYF

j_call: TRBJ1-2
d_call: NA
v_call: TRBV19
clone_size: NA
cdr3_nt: TGTGCCAGTAGGGAGACGGCTACCTATGGCTACACCTTC
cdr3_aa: CASRETATYGYTF

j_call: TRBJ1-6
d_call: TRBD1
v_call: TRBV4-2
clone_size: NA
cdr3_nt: TGTGCCAGCAGCCAGTCTCTGACAGGGAATTCACCCCTCCACTTT
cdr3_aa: CASSQSLTGNSPLHF

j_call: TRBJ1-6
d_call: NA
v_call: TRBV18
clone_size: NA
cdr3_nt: TGTGCCAGCTCTCAAGACACGGGTGAATCACCCCTCCACTTT
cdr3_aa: CASSQDTGESPLHF

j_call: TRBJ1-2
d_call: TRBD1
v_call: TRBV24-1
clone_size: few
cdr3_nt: TGTGCCACCAGTGAGGGGACAGGGGGCGTAGATGGCTACACCTTC
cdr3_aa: CATSEGTGGVDGYTF